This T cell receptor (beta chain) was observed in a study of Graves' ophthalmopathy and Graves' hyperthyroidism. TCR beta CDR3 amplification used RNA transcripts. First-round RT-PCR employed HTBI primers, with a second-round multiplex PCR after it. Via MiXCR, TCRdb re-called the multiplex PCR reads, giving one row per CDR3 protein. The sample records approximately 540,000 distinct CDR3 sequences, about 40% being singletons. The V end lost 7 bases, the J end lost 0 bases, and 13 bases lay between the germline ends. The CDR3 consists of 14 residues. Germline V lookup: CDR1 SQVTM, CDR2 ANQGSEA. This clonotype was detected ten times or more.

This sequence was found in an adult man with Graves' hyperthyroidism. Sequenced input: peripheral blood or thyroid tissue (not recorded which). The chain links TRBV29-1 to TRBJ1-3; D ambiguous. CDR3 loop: CSAKAGVSGNTIYF. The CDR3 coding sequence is TGCAGCGCAAAGGCGGGAGTCTCTGGAAACACCATATATTTT.